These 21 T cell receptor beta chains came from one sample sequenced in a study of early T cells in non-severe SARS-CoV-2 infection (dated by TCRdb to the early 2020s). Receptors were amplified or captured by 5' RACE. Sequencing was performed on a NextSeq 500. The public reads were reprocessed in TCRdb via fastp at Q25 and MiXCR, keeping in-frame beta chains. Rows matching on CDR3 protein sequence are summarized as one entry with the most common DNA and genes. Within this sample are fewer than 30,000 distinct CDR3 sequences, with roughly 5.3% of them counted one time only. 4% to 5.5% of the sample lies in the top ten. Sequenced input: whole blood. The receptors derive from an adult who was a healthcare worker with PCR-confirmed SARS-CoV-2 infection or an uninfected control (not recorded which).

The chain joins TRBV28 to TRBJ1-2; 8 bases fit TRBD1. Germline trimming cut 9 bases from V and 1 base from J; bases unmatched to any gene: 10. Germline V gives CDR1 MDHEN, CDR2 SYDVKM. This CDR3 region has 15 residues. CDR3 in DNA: TGTGCCAGTTATACCTACAGGGGGATTAACTATGGCTACACCTTC. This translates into CASYTYRGINYGYTF.

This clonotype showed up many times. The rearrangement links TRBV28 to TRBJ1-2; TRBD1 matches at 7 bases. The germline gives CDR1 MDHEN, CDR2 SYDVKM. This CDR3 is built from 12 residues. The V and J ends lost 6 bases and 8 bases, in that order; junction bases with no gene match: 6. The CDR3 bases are TGTGCCAGCAGATCACCGGGACAGGGCTACACCTTC. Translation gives CASRSPGQGYTF.

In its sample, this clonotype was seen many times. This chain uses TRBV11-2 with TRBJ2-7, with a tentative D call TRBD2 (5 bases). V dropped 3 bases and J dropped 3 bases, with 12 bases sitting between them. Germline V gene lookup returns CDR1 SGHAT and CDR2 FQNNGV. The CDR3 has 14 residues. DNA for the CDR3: TGTGCCAGCAGCTTCCTGGGCGGGCGCTACGAGCAGTACTTC. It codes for CASSFLGGRYEQYF. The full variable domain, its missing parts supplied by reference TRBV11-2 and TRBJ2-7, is EAGVAQSPRYKIIEKRQSVAFWCNPISGHATLYWYQQILGQGPKLLIQFQNNGVVDDSQLPKDRFSAERLKGVDSTLKIQPAKLEDSAVYLCASSFLGGRYEQYFGPGTRLTVT.

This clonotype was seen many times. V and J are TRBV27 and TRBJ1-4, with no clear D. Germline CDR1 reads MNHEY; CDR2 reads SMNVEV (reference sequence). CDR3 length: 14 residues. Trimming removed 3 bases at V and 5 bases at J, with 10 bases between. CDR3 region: CASSFGDANEKLFF. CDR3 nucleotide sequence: TGTGCCAGCAGTTTCGGAGACGCGAATGAAAAACTGTTTTTT.

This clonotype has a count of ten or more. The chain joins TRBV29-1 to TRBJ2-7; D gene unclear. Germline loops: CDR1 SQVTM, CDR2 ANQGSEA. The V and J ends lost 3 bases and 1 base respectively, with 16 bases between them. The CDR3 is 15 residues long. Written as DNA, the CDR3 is TGCAGCGTTGACAGCGCGGCCTCGGCATCCTACGAGCAGTACTTC. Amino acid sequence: CSVDSAASASYEQYF.

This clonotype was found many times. CDR3 DNA: TGTGCCAGCAGCTTAGTTTGGCGGCGTGAGCAGTTCTTC. This sequence encodes CASSLVWRREQFF. The chain employs TRBV7-2 and TRBJ2-1; no clear D gene. V was cut by 1 base and J by 9 bases, with 10 bases left in between. Germline CDR1 SGHTA, CDR2 FQGNSA. This CDR3 contains 13 residues.

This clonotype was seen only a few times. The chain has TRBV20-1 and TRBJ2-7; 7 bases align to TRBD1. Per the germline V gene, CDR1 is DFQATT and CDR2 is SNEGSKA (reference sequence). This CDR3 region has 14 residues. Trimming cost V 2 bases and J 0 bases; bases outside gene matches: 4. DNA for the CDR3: TGCAGTGCTAGATCCGGGACAGCCTCCTACGAGCAGTACTTC. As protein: CSARSGTASYEQYF.

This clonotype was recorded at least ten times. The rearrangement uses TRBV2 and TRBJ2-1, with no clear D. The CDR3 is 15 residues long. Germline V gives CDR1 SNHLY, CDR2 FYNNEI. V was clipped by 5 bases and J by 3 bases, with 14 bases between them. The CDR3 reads CASSPLFVHYNEQFF. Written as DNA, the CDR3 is TGTGCCAGCAGTCCCCTTTTTGTCCACTACAATGAGCAGTTCTTC.

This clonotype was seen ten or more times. DNA of the CDR3: TGTGCCAGCATGCCGGGACAGTACAATGAGCAGTTCTTC. Encoded protein: CASMPGQYNEQFF. The chain is built from TRBV28 and TRBJ2-1; TRBD1 matches 7 bases. CDR1 and CDR2 from the germline V gene are MDHEN and SYDVKM. CDR3 length equals 13 residues. After removal of 7 bases from V and 4 bases from J, the junction contained 4 bases not matched to a gene.

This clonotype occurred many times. CDR3 in DNA: TGTGCCACCAGTGACCATGACAGCTCTGGGGCCAACGTCCTGACTTTC. Encoded protein: CATSDHDSSGANVLTF. V is TRBV24-1 and J is TRBJ2-6; D may be TRBD1 (5 bases). CDR1 is KGHDR and CDR2 is SFDVKD in the germline V gene. The CDR3 sequence is 16 residues long. V was trimmed by 4 bases and J by 0 bases, leaving 9 bases between them.

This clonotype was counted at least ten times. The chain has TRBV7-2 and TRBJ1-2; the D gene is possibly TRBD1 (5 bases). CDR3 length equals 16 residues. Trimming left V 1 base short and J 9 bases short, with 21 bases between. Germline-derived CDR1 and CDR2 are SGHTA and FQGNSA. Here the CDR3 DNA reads TGTGCCAGCAGCTTAGTTTCAGGGCGGCTACGGATTAGCTACACCTTC. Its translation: CASSLVSGRLRISYTF.

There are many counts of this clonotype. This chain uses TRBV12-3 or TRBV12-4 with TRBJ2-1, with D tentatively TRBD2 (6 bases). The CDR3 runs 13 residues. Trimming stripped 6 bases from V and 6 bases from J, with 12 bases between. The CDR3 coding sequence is TGTGCCAGCAGCCAGACTAGTGTCAATGAGCAGTTCTTC. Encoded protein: CASSQTSVNEQFF.

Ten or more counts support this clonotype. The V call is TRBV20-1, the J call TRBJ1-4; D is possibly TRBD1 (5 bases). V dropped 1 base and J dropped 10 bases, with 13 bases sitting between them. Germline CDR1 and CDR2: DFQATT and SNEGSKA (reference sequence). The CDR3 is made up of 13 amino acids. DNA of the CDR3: TGCAGTGCTAGAGTTAGGCAGGGAGGAAAACTGTTTTTT. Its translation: CSARVRQGGKLFF.

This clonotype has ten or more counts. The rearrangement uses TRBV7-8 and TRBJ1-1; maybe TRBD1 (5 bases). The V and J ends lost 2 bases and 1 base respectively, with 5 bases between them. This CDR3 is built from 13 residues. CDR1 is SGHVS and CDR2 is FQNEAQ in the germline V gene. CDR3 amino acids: CASSLRGNTEAFF. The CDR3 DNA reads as TGTGCCAGCAGCTTAAGGGGGAACACTGAAGCTTTCTTT.

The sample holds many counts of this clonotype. CDR3 nucleotides: TGCAGCGTCGCCAATCTGGGGCATAGCACCGGGGAGCTGTTTTTT. It is translated as CSVANLGHSTGELFF. V and J are TRBV29-1 and TRBJ2-2; D may be TRBD1 (5 bases). From germline, CDR1 is SQVTM and CDR2 ANQGSEA. Trimming pared 6 bases from V and 4 bases from J, leaving 18 bases between. The CDR3 runs to 15 residues.

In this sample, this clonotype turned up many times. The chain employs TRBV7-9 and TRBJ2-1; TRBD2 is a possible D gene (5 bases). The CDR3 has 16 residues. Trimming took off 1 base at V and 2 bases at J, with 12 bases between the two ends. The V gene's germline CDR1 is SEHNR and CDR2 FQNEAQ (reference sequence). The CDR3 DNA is TGTGCCAGCAGCTTAGGAGACTACCCAACCTACAATGAGCAGTTCTTC. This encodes CASSLGDYPTYNEQFF.

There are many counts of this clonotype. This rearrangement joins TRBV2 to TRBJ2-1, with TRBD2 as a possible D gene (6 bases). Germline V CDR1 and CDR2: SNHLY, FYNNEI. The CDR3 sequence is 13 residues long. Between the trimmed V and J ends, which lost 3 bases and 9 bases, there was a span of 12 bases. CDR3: CASSEAEGVEQFF. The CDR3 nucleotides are TGTGCCAGCAGTGAGGCGGAGGGAGTTGAGCAGTTCTTC.

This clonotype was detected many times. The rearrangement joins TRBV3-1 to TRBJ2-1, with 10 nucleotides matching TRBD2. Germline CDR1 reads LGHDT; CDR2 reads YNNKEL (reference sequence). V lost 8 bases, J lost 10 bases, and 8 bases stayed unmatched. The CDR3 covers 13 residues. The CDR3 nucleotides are TGTGCCAGCCACGATAGCGGGAGGAGGGAGCAGTTCTTC. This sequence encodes CASHDSGRREQFF.

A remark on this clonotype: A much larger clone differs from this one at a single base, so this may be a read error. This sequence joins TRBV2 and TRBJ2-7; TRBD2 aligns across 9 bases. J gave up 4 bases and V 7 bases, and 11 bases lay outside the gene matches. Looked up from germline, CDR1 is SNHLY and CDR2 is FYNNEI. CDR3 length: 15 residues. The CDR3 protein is CASNPKGTSLYEQYF. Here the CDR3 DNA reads TGTGCCAGCAATCCGAAAGGGACTAGCCTTTACGAGCAGTACTTC.

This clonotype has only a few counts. The CDR3 sequence is CASSYSGTDTQYF. DNA for the CDR3: TGTGCCAGCAGTTACTCTGGGACAGATACGCAGTATTTT. V and J are TRBV6-5 and TRBJ2-3; D unresolved. CDR1 MNHEY and CDR2 SVGAGI come from the germline V gene. V lost 0 bases and J 3 bases, leaving 4 bases between the germline ends. The CDR3 spans 13 residues.

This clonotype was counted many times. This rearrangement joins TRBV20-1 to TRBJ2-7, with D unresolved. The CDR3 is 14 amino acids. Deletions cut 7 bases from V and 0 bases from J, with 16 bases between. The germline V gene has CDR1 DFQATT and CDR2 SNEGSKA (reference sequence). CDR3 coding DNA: TGCAGTGTCAAGGGAACCATCGCCTCCTACGAGCAGTACTTC. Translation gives CSVKGTIASYEQYF.